The 4 T cell receptor beta chains in this list originate from one sample, sequenced in a study of blood T cells in healthy people across ages. A sample-barcoded 5' primer and a J-beta primer mix were used in a second PCR of roughly 6 to 12 cycles. TCRdb reprocessed the 5' RACE reads with MiXCR, giving one entry per CDR3 protein. The sample holds roughly 650,000 distinct CDR3 sequences, 32% seen once. Sequencing input: blood. The receptor set was obtained from an elderly woman in good health.

In its sample, this clonotype was seen a few times. A much larger clone sits a single nucleotide away, making a read error possible. The gene calls are TRBV20-1 and TRBJ2-7, with 9 bases identical to TRBD2. Germline CDR1 is DFQATT and CDR2 is SNEGSKA (reference sequence). This CDR3 is built from 15 residues. Trimming removed 3 bases from V and 4 bases from J; junction bases left unmatched: 10. The CDR3 sequence: CSASPCGGAGYEQYF. For the CDR3, the DNA is TGCAGTGCTAGCCCCTGCGGGGGGGCAGGTTACGAGCAGTACTTC.

The chain has TRBV7-3 and TRBJ2-2; 9 bases agree with TRBD1. The junction had 6 bases not matched to a gene; V was cut back by 8 bases and J by 2 bases. The CDR3 is 15 residues long. Germline V gene lookup returns CDR1 SGHTA and CDR2 FQGTGA. The CDR3 DNA is TGTGCCAGCTCCAGGACAGGGGACAACACCGGGGAGCTGTTTTTT. It codes for CASSRTGDNTGELFF. The entire variable domain, with the rest obtained from reference TRBV7-3 and TRBJ2-2, is as follows: GAGVSQTPSNKVTEKGKYVELRCDPISGHTALYWYRQSLGQGPEFLIYFQGTGAADDSGLPNDRFFAVRPEGSVSTLKIQRTERGDSAVYLCASSRTGDNTGELFFGEGSRLTVL.

This clonotype was observed at least ten times. The gene calls are TRBV6-2 or TRBV6-3 and TRBJ2-5, with D possibly called TRBD1 or TRBD2 (5 bases each). This CDR3 region has 15 residues. Germline loops: CDR1 MNHEY, CDR2 SVGEGT. Trimming cost V 5 bases and J 3 bases, with 16 bases left between them. The CDR3 region has the DNA TGTGCCAGCAGTCCCTACGGGACCGGTAAAGAGACCCAGTACTTC. This gives the protein CASSPYGTGKETQYF.

The sample holds many counts of this clonotype. The chain is built from TRBV5-1 and TRBJ2-3; D not resolved. From germline, CDR1 is SGHRS and CDR2 YFSETQ. The CDR3 sequence is 13 residues long. V was cut by 4 bases and J by 1 base, with 7 bases left in between. This CDR3 reads CASSVDRTDTQYF. CDR3 nucleotides: TGCGCCAGCAGCGTCGATCGCACAGATACGCAGTATTTT.